This record looks at one T cell receptor (beta chain) sequence and its context. V lost 0 bases and J lost 1, with 8 bases in between. The CDR3 consists of 15 residues. Germline assignment: CDR1 SGHRS and CDR2 YFSETQ. Libraries were prepared by immunoSEQ multiplex PCR; TCRdb keeps only in-frame clonotypes and omits some of them. This table holds 200,000 or so clones, about 80% found once. The data are from a study of blood T cell repertoires in COVID-19. The TCR comes from a human donor with acute or convalescent COVID-19. The donor label of this sample is uncertain. The sequenced sample consisted of peripheral blood. The chain is built from TRBV5-1 and TRBJ1-5; D might be TRBD1 (5 bases). Here the CDR3 reads CASSLGTTSNQPQHF. CDR3 DNA: TGCGCCAGCAGCTTGGGGACAACGAGCAATCAGCCCCAGCATTTT.